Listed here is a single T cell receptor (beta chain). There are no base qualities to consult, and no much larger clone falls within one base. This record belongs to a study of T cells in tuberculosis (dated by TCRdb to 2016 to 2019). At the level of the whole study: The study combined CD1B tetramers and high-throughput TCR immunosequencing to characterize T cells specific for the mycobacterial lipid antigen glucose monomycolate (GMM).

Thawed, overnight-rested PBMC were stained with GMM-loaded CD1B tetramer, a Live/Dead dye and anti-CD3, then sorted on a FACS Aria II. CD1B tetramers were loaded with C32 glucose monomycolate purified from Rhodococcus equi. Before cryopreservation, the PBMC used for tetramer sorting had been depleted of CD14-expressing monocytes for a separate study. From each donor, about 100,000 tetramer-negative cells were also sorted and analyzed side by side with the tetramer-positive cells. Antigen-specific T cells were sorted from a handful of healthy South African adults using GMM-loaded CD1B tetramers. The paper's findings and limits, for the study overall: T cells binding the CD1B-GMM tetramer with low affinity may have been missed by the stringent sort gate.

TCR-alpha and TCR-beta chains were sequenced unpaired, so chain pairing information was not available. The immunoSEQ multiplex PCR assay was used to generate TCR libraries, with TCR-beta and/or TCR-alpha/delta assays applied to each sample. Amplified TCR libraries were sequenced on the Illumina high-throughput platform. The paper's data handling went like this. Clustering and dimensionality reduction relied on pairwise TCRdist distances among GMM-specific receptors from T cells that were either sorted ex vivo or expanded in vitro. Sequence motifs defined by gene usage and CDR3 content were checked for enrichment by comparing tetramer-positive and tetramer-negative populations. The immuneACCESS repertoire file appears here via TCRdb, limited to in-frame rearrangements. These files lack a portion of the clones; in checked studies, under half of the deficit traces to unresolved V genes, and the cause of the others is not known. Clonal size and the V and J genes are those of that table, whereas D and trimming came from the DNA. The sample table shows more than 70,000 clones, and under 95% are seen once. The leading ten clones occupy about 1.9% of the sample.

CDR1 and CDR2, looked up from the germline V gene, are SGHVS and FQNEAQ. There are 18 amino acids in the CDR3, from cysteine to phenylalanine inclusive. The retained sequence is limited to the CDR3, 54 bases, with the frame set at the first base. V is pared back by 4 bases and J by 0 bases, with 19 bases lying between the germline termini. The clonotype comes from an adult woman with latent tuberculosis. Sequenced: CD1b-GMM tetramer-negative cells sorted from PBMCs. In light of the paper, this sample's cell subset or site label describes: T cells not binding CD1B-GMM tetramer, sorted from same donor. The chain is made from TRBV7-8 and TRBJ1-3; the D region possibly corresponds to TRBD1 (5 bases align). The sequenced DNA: TGTGCCAGCAGCTCCGGGGGGGGTCCAACGTACTCTGGAAACACCATATATTTT. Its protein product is CASSSGGGPTYSGNTIYF.